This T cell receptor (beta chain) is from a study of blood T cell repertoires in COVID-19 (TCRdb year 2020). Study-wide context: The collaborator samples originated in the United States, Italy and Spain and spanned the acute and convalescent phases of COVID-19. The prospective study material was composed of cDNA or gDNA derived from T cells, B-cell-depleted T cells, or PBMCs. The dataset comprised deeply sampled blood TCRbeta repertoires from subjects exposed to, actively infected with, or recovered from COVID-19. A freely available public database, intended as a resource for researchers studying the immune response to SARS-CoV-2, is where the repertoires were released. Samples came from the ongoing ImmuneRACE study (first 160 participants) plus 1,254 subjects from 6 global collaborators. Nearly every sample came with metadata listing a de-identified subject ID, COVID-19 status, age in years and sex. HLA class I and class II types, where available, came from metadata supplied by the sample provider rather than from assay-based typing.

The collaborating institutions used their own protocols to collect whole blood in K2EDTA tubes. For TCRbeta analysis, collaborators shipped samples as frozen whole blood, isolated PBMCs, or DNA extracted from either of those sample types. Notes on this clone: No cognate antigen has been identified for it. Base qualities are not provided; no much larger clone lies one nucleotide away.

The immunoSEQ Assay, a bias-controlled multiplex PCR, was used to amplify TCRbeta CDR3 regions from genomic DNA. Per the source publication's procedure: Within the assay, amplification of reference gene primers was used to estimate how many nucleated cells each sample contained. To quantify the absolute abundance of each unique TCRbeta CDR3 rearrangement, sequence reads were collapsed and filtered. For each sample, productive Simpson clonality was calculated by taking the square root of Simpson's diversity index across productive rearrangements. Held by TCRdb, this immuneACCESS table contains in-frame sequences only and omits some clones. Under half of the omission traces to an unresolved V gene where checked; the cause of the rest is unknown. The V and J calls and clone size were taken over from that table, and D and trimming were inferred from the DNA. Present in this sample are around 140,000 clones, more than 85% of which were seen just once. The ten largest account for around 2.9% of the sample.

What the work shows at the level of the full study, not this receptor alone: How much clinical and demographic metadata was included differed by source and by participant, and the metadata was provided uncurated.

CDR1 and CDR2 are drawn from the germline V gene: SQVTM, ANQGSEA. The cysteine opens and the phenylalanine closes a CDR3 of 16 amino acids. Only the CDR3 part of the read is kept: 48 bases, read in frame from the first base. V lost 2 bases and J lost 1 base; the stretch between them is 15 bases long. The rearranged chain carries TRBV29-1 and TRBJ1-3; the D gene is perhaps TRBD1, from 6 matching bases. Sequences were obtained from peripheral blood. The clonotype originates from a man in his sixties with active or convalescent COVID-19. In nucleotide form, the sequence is TGCAGCGTTGAAAACCTGGACAGAACTTCTGGAAACACCATATATTTT. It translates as CSVENLDRTSGNTIYF.